This is a list of T cell receptor beta chains from one sample in a study of identical twins. From the 5' RACE reads, TCRdb called clonotypes with MiXCR, one entry per CDR3 protein. The sample consists of approximately 260,000 distinct CDR3 sequences, around 8% of them appearing once. The same specimen was also included in a second study, on yellow fever vaccine responses in identical twins.

The sample consisted of CD8+ T cells sorted from blood. All receptors come from a woman between 18 and 30 years old in good health. The CDR3 runs from the conserved cysteine through the conserved F or W. The order of the fields is J gene, clone size, V gene, D gene, CDR3 protein, CDR3 DNA. D genes are given only for firm matches. A clone size is listed for some rows: how often the clone was seen (once, few, many), or a class if it is expanded.

TRBJ2-3 many TRBV28 NA CASSFGGALSDTQYF TGTGCCAGCAGTTTTGGGGGCGCCTTATCAGATACGCAGTATTTT
TRBJ2-3 many TRBV4-3 TRBD2 CASSQDPPSGLTDTQYF TGCGCCAGCAGCCAAGATCCTCCTAGCGGGCTCACAGATACGCAGTATTTT
TRBJ2-5 many TRBV28 NA CASGLPGQEGETQYF TGTGCCAGCGGACTTCCCGGACAGGAGGGCGAGACCCAGTACTTC
TRBJ2-7 many TRBV10-3 TRBD2 CAISDTGGGEQYF TGTGCCATCAGTGATACGGGGGGAGGCGAGCAGTACTTC
TRBJ2-2 few TRBV7-2 NA CASSLVGENTGELFF TGTGCCAGCAGCTTAGTGGGTGAGAACACCGGGGAGCTGTTTTTT
TRBJ2-7 NA TRBV6-2/TRBV6-3 NA CASRYSLADLYEQYF TGTGCCAGCAGGTACAGTCTCGCGGATCTATACGAGCAGTACTTC
TRBJ2-7 few TRBV10-3 NA CATADGTSSYEQYF TGTGCCACCGCCGACGGGACTTCATCCTACGAGCAGTACTTC
TRBJ2-3 many TRBV28 NA CASSLGLADTQYF TGTGCCAGCAGTTTAGGTCTGGCAGATACGCAGTATTTT
TRBJ2-2 few TRBV28 NA CASSLKGQGASAGELFF TGTGCCAGCAGTTTAAAGGGACAAGGGGCCTCAGCCGGGGAGCTGTTTTTT
TRBJ2-3 NA TRBV7-7 TRBD2 CASSPTTSGATDTQYF TGTGCTAGCAGCCCCACGACTAGCGGCGCCACAGATACGCAGTATTTT
TRBJ2-1 few TRBV6-5 NA CASSYEGTSYNEQFF TGTGCCAGCAGTTACGAGGGGACATCCTACAATGAGCAGTTCTTC
TRBJ1-3 NA TRBV28 TRBD1 CASSLWGQLSGNTIYF TGTGCCAGCAGTTTATGGGGACAGCTCTCTGGAAACACCATATATTTT
TRBJ2-1 few TRBV7-2 TRBD2 CASSLAGPGLGGNEQFF TGTGCCAGCAGCTTAGCGGGACCGGGACTAGGAGGAAATGAGCAGTTCTTC
TRBJ2-2 many TRBV12-3/TRBV12-4 TRBD2 CASSPTSGANTGELFF TGTGCCAGCAGTCCAACTAGCGGCGCGAACACCGGGGAGCTGTTTTTT
TRBJ2-2 few TRBV20-1 TRBD2 CSAISGGEPTGELFF TGCAGTGCTATTAGCGGGGGGGAGCCCACCGGGGAGCTGTTTTTT
TRBJ2-4 few TRBV11-1 TRBD2 CASSFPTFGTSGPKGNIQYF TGTGCCAGCAGTTTCCCAACCTTTGGGACTAGCGGCCCTAAGGGAAACATTCAGTACTTC
TRBJ1-4 few TRBV11-1 NA CASTPRTASRMTTNEKLFF TGTGCCAGCACCCCCCGGACAGCTAGTCGTATGACAACTAATGAAAAACTGTTTTTT
TRBJ2-1 few TRBV20-1 NA CSARDETGHEQFF TGCAGTGCTAGAGACGAAACAGGGCATGAGCAGTTCTTC
TRBJ2-2 NA TRBV12-3/TRBV12-4 TRBD1 CAFSLGQGDPLGTGELFF TGTGCCTTCAGTCTGGGACAGGGAGATCCCTTGGGTACCGGGGAGCTGTTTTTT
TRBJ2-3 few TRBV7-3 NA CASSTTDGTDTQYF TGTGCCAGCAGCACGACGGACGGCACAGATACGCAGTATTTT
TRBJ2-3 many TRBV5-1 NA CASSLFSAGPDTQYF TGCGCCAGCAGCTTGTTTTCGGCGGGGCCAGATACGCAGTATTTT
TRBJ2-5 NA TRBV12-3/TRBV12-4 NA CASSLPGWETQYF TGTGCCAGCAGTTTGCCAGGTTGGGAGACCCAGTACTTC
TRBJ2-2 NA TRBV5-6 NA CASSPRVSTGELFF TGTGCCAGCAGCCCCCGGGTTTCCACCGGGGAGCTGTTTTTT
TRBJ1-1 NA TRBV20-1 TRBD1 CSARDRENTEAFF TGCAGTGCTAGGGACAGGGAGAACACTGAAGCTTTCTTT
TRBJ1-4 few TRBV5-5 NA CASSFLRFDEKLFF TGTGCCAGCAGCTTTTTACGGTTCGATGAAAAACTGTTTTTT
TRBJ2-7 few TRBV5-6 NA CASSLGRTTYEQYF TGTGCCAGCAGCTTGGGTCGGACGACATACGAGCAGTACTTC
TRBJ2-1 few TRBV15 NA CATSRVGGPRDEQFF TGTGCCACCAGCAGAGTCGGGGGACCTAGGGATGAGCAGTTCTTC
TRBJ2-1 few TRBV7-2 NA CASSLGRTSYNEQFF TGTGCCAGCAGCTTAGGCCGGACCTCCTACAATGAGCAGTTCTTC
TRBJ1-6 many TRBV7-9 NA CASSEGSNSPLHF TGTGCCAGCAGCGAGGGGTCTAATTCACCCCTCCACTTT
TRBJ2-5 many TRBV20-1 TRBD2 CSARRLAGEVETQYF TGCAGTGCTCGGCGACTAGCGGGGGAGGTGGAGACCCAGTACTTC
TRBJ2-4 NA TRBV27 NA CASSPLTSSKNIQYF TGTGCCAGCAGTCCCCTGACTAGTTCCAAAAACATTCAGTACTTC
TRBJ2-3 NA TRBV15 NA CATSSFGGHTQYF TGTGCCACCAGCAGCTTTGGCGGACATACGCAGTATTTT
TRBJ2-5 few TRBV20-1 TRBD2 CSARGLAGTQYF TGCAGTGCTAGAGGACTAGCGGGGACCCAGTACTTC
TRBJ1-5 many TRBV7-9 NA CASSSTDTSNQPQHF TGTGCCAGCAGCTCGACAGATACGAGCAATCAGCCCCAGCATTTT
TRBJ2-1 NA TRBV7-9 NA CATRAEAYHEQFF TGTGCCACTAGGGCGGAGGCGTACCATGAGCAGTTCTTC
TRBJ2-5 NA TRBV7-2 TRBD2 CASSPGLAEQETQYF TGTGCCAGCAGCCCCGGACTAGCGGAGCAAGAGACCCAGTACTTC
TRBJ2-5 many TRBV5-1 TRBD2 CASSYLAGTKETQYF TGCGCCAGCAGCTACTTAGCGGGAACAAAAGAGACCCAGTACTTC
TRBJ2-1 few TRBV4-2 TRBD2 CASSLAVSLAGIRDEQFF TGTGCCAGCAGCCTCGCTGTTTCCCTAGCGGGAATCAGGGATGAGCAGTTCTTC
TRBJ2-7 many TRBV12-3/TRBV12-4 TRBD2 CASSSWRGGEQYF TGTGCCAGCAGTTCTTGGCGGGGGGGCGAGCAGTACTTC
TRBJ1-5 NA TRBV12-3/TRBV12-4 TRBD1 CASSKTGWPQHF TGTGCCAGCAGTAAGACAGGGTGGCCCCAGCATTTT
TRBJ2-3 many TRBV4-3 TRBD2 CASSQDPAGGPTDTQYF TGCGCCAGCAGCCAAGATCCAGCGGGAGGGCCCACAGATACGCAGTATTTT
TRBJ2-1 NA TRBV11-2 TRBD2 CASSLDFRTSGGPSYNEQFF TGTGCCAGCAGCTTAGATTTTAGGACTAGCGGGGGCCCCTCCTACAATGAGCAGTTCTTC
TRBJ2-7 NA TRBV28 TRBD1 CATGTGSYEQYF TGTGCTACCGGGACAGGGTCCTACGAGCAGTACTTC
TRBJ1-1 NA TRBV4-3 NA CASSQVPLLNTEAFF TGCGCCAGCAGCCAAGTACCTCTCCTGAACACTGAAGCTTTCTTT
TRBJ2-3 many TRBV7-9 NA CASSPTLDSTDTQYF TGTGCCAGCAGCCCGACGTTAGACAGCACAGATACGCAGTATTTT
TRBJ2-6 few TRBV6-2/TRBV6-3 NA CASSPTSTGANVLTF TGTGCCAGCAGTCCTACGTCTACTGGGGCCAACGTCCTGACTTTC
TRBJ2-1 few TRBV20-1 TRBD2 CSASDNIGTSGKGEQFF TGCAGTGCTAGCGATAACATAGGGACTAGCGGGAAAGGCGAGCAGTTCTTC
TRBJ2-3 many TRBV6-4 TRBD2 CASGSSGGATDTQYF TGTGCCAGCGGGAGCAGCGGGGGGGCCACAGATACGCAGTATTTT
TRBJ2-7 NA TRBV27 NA CASRGGPIYEQYF TGTGCCAGCAGGGGGGGGCCGATCTACGAGCAGTACTTC
TRBJ2-7 many TRBV7-9 NA CASSFLGLSESGYEQYF TGTGCCAGCAGCTTCCTTGGCTTGTCGGAATCCGGTTACGAGCAGTACTTC
TRBJ2-7 NA TRBV4-3 TRBD1 CASSHIRDRGSEQYF TGCGCCAGCAGCCATATCCGGGACAGGGGTTCCGAGCAGTACTTC
TRBJ2-1 NA TRBV6-5 NA CASSPQGLADNEQFF TGTGCCAGCAGTCCCCAGGGATTGGCGGACAATGAGCAGTTCTTC
TRBJ2-2 few TRBV5-1 NA CASGGAAGELFF TGCGCCAGCGGGGGGGCCGCCGGGGAGCTGTTTTTT
TRBJ2-5 few TRBV19 NA CASSTWRGRETQYF TGTGCCAGTAGTACTTGGCGGGGCCGGGAGACCCAGTACTTC
TRBJ2-7 many TRBV29-1 TRBD1 CSVYGQGIFSYEQYF TGCAGCGTGTACGGACAGGGGATATTTAGCTACGAGCAGTACTTC
TRBJ2-5 NA TRBV10-2 TRBD2 CASSAYRTSGETQYF TGCGCCAGCAGTGCCTATCGGACTAGCGGGGAGACCCAGTACTTC